A single sample is the source of the 24 T cell receptor beta chains below, sequenced in a study of blood T cells in healthy people across ages. A second PCR, run for about 7 to 11 cycles, used a sample-barcoded 5' primer plus a J-beta primer mix. MiXCR, applied by TCRdb to the 5' RACE reads, yields one record per CDR3 protein. The table records 350,000 to 450,000 distinct CDR3 sequences, roughly half of them present only once. Sequencing was done on a sample of blood. The receptors were gathered from a man between 60 and 75 years old in good health.

The V and J genes are TRBV6-1 and TRBJ2-1; 8 bases line up with TRBD1. Trimming took 4 bases from V and 13 from J; bases not matched to a gene: 18. The germline V gene encodes CDR1 MNHNS and CDR2 SASEGT. The CDR3 is made up of 16 amino acids. The CDR3 bases are TGTGCCAGCAGTGCATATGCCGGACAGGGCGGAGAGACCCAGTTCTTC. It codes for CASSAYAGQGGETQFF.

With respect to this clonotype: A junction end diverges from the germline sequence, so it may reflect a read error. This rearrangement joins TRBV18 to TRBJ1-4; D gene uncertain. The germline V gene encodes CDR1 KGHSH and CDR2 LQKENI. The CDR3 runs 15 residues. The CDR3 spells CASSPPSTQGEKPFF. The DNA of the CDR3 is TGTGCCAGCTCACCACCGAGCACGCAAGGTGAAAAACCGTTTTTT.

The J gene is TRBJ2-2, the V gene TRBV5-6; possibly TRBD1 for D (6 bases). The germline V and J ends were trimmed by 0 bases and 8 bases, with 17 bases remaining between them. CDR3 size: 16 residues. Germline lookup yields CDR1 SGHDT and CDR2 YYEEEE. This chain's CDR3 is CASSLAGTISSGELFF. Here the CDR3 DNA reads TGTGCCAGCAGCTTGGCCGGGACAATATCATCGGGGGAGCTGTTTTTT.

This clonotype was picked up many times. The rearrangement uses TRBV12-3 or TRBV12-4 and TRBJ1-5; perhaps TRBD1 as D (5 bases). Trimming cost V 6 bases and J 5 bases, with 11 bases left between them. The CDR3 totals 13 residues. As DNA, the CDR3 is TGTGCCAGCAGCCTCAGGGAATATCAGCCCCAGCATTTT. Encoded protein: CASSLREYQPQHF.

The chain employs TRBV7-2 and TRBJ2-1, with D possibly TRBD2 on 6 matching bases. Trimming cost V 1 base and J 6 bases, with 10 bases left between them. This CDR3 has 14 residues. Germline-derived CDR1 and CDR2 are SGHTA and FQGNSA. The CDR3 DNA reads TGTGCCAGCAGCTTAGTACTAGCCCTCAATGAGCAGTTCTTC. Translation: CASSLVLALNEQFF.

The V call is TRBV4-3, the J call TRBJ2-7; 8 bases align to TRBD1. The trim removed 3 bases at V and 3 bases at J, leaving 10 bases unmatched. Germline V lookup: CDR1 LGHNA, CDR2 YSLEER. The length of the CDR3 is 16 residues. In DNA form, the CDR3 reads TGCGCCAGCAGCCAGGACCCGACAGGGGTGTTCTACGAGCAGTACTTC. It yields the protein CASSQDPTGVFYEQYF.

V and J are TRBV14 and TRBJ2-1; no clear D gene. The CDR3 is 16 residues long. The germline V gene encodes CDR1 SGHDN and CDR2 FVKESK. V was shortened by 6 bases and J by 0 bases, with 15 bases between the two germline ends. CDR3: CASSHDVGGSYNEQFF. The CDR3 DNA reads as TGTGCCAGCAGTCACGATGTTGGCGGCTCCTACAATGAGCAGTTCTTC. Combining the CDR3 with reference TRBV14 and TRBJ2-1 gives the whole variable domain EAGVTQFPSHSVIEKGQTVTLRCDPISGHDNLYWYRRVMGKEIKFLLHFVKESKQDESGMPNNRFLAERTGGTYSTLKVQPAELEDSGVYFCASSHDVGGSYNEQFFGPGTRLTVL.

The CDR3 DNA sequence: TGCAGTGCTAGATCTGGGGGTCAGCCCCAGCATTTT. This gives the protein CSARSGGQPQHF. This sequence joins TRBV20-1 and TRBJ1-5; a possible D gene is TRBD1 (5 bases). Trimming removed 2 bases at V and 6 bases at J, with 8 bases between. This CDR3 spans 12 amino acids. CDR1 and CDR2 from the germline V gene are DFQATT and SNEGSKA (reference sequence).

The chain couples TRBV24-1 to TRBJ2-3; D possibly matches TRBD1 or TRBD2 (5 bases each). This CDR3 comprises 16 residues. Trimming took 7 bases from V and 3 from J, leaving 19 bases between them. Germline CDR1 KGHDR, CDR2 SFDVKD. The CDR3 DNA follows: TGTGCCACCAGGGATCCAGGGACGGACTTTACAGATACGCAGTATTTT. This sequence encodes CATRDPGTDFTDTQYF.

This clonotype has just one count. One end of the junction varies from germline; a read error may be responsible. J is TRBJ2-3 and V is TRBV5-1, with D perhaps matching TRBD1 (7 bases). Germline V lookup: CDR1 SGHRS, CDR2 YFSETQ. The CDR3 totals 16 residues. CDR3 sequence: CASSLGGDSPTDTQYF. The CDR3 DNA reads as TGCGCCAGCAGTTTGGGCGGGGACAGTCCGACAGATACGCAGTATTTT.

The rearrangement joins TRBV29-1 to TRBJ2-1; 8 nucleotides agree with TRBD1. V lost 6 bases, J lost 6 bases, and 7 bases stayed unmatched. The CDR3 contains 13 residues. From germline, CDR1 is SQVTM and CDR2 ANQGSEA. This CDR3 is CSVTRDRSNEQFF. CDR3 coding DNA: TGCAGCGTGACTCGGGACAGGTCCAATGAGCAGTTCTTC.

The J gene is TRBJ2-5, the V gene TRBV28, with 7 nucleotides matching TRBD1. Germline V gives CDR1 MDHEN, CDR2 SYDVKM. J gave up 0 bases and V 8 bases, and 3 bases lay outside the gene matches. The CDR3 is 13 residues long. The CDR3: CASGDRDQETQYF. The CDR3 DNA reads TGTGCCAGCGGTGACAGGGACCAAGAGACCCAGTACTTC. The variable domain in full, with the rest retrieved from reference TRBV28 and TRBJ2-5, is DVKVTQSSRYLVKRTGEKVFLECVQDMDHENMFWYRQDPGLGLRLIYFSYDVKMKEKGDIPEGYSVSREKKERFSLILESASTNQTSMYLCASGDRDQETQYFGPGTRLLVL.

V usage is TRBV5-6 and J usage is TRBJ2-7; the D is unclear. V lost 1 base to trimming and J lost 3 bases, with 8 bases between them. Germline V gene lookup returns CDR1 SGHDT and CDR2 YYEEEE. The CDR3 is 13 amino acids. This CDR3 reads CASSLPQIYEQYF. CDR3 bases: TGTGCCAGCAGCTTGCCACAAATCTACGAGCAGTACTTC.

V usage is TRBV28 and J usage is TRBJ2-3; TRBD1 agrees at 8 bases. V lost 5 bases and J lost 2; bases outside the gene matches: 9. Germline V gene sequence: CDR1 MDHEN, CDR2 SYDVKM. The CDR3 runs 16 residues. The CDR3 here is CASSVSGQGFTDTQYF. The CDR3 nucleotides read TGTGCCAGCAGTGTAAGCGGACAGGGCTTCACAGATACGCAGTATTTT.

This clonotype was observed a handful of times. The chain has TRBV6-2 or TRBV6-3 and TRBJ2-3; 7 nucleotides agree with TRBD2. The CDR3 length is 16 residues. Germline values: CDR1 MNHEY, CDR2 SVGEGT. The trim removed 7 bases at V and 2 bases at J, leaving 12 bases unmatched. CDR3 nucleotide sequence: TGTGCCAGCACCTCGACTAGCACCGGCCTCACAGATACGCAGTATTTT. This gives the protein CASTSTSTGLTDTQYF.

As concerns this clonotype: A much larger clone lies one base from this, so it may be a read error. The V gene is TRBV6-1, the J gene TRBJ1-2; D remains unclear. CDR3 length: 14 residues. In germline, CDR1 is MNHNS, CDR2 SASEGT. CDR3 DNA sequence: TGTGCCGGCAGTGAAGGAGGGTTGACTCACGGCTACACCTTC. Translating it yields CAGSEGGLTHGYTF.

The rearrangement links TRBV7-9 to TRBJ2-5; no definite D call. V lost 4 bases and J lost 1, with 7 bases in between. This CDR3 region has 13 residues. The germline gives CDR1 SEHNR, CDR2 FQNEAQ (reference sequence). CDR3 DNA: TGTGCCAGCAGCTCAACACTCCAAGAGACCCAGTACTTC. This encodes CASSSTLQETQYF. The whole variable domain, remainder taken from reference TRBV7-9 and TRBJ2-5, is DTGVSQNPRHKITKRGQNVTFRCDPISEHNRLYWYRQTLGQGPEFLTYFQNEAQLEKSRLLSDRFSAERPKGSFSTLEIQRTEQGDSAMYLCASSSTLQETQYFGPGTRLLVL.

The chain carries TRBV20-1 and TRBJ2-3; 12 bases line up with TRBD2. In germline, CDR1 is DFQATT, CDR2 SNEGSKA (reference sequence). V trimming: 6 bases; J trimming: 2 bases; junction bases outside the gene matches: 6. The CDR3 is 15 amino acids. This CDR3 is CSAKTSGGYTDTQYF. The CDR3 bases are TGCAGTGCGAAGACTAGCGGGGGTTACACAGATACGCAGTATTTT.

The rearrangement joins TRBV5-1 to TRBJ2-3; TRBD2 matches at 13 bases. CDR3 length: 16 residues. J gave up 4 bases and V 5 bases, and 7 bases lay outside the gene matches. The V gene's germline CDR1 is SGHRS and CDR2 YFSETQ. The CDR3 is CASRTGTSGISDTQYF. In DNA form, the CDR3 reads TGCGCCAGCAGAACCGGGACTAGCGGGATTTCAGATACGCAGTATTTT.

This clonotype has more than one count but fewer than ten. The CDR3, as DNA: TGTGCCAGCAATGACAGGGGGGGGGTCTACGAGCAGTACTTC. It is translated as CASNDRGGVYEQYF. The gene calls are TRBV6-6 and TRBJ2-4; 9 nucleotides align to TRBD1. The end of the DNA is better explained by TRBJ2-7, so the J call may be wrong. CDR3 length equals 14 residues. Germline CDR1 MNHNY, CDR2 SVGAGI (reference sequence).

V gene TRBV9 combines with J gene TRBJ2-3, with 7 positions matching TRBD1. Germline CDR1 SGDLS, CDR2 YYNGEE. V shed 4 bases and J 14 bases; nucleotides not matched to a gene: 10. This CDR3 is built from 12 residues. The DNA of the CDR3 is TGTGCCAGCAGCTCTAGACAGGGAAGAGTGTATTTT. It is translated as CASSSRQGRVYF.

This chain links TRBV25-1 with TRBJ1-6; the D is unclear. The ends were cut back, 3 bases at V and 7 bases at J, with 10 bases in the middle. CDR3 length equals 14 residues. Germline CDR1 reads MGHDK; CDR2 reads SYGVNS. CDR3 sequence (DNA): TGTGCCAGCAGTGATGGACCGCAAAATTCACCCCTCCACTTT. As protein: CASSDGPQNSPLHF.

The genes are TRBV6-1 and TRBJ1-5; 7 bases are a match to TRBD1. V was clipped by 5 bases and J by 0 bases; unmatched bases: 4. Germline CDR1 is MNHNS and CDR2 is SASEGT. CDR3 length: 15 residues. The CDR3 DNA follows: TGTGCCAGCAGTCTCCGACAGGGTAGCAATCAGCCCCAGCATTTT. Protein product: CASSLRQGSNQPQHF.

This rearrangement joins TRBV7-2 to TRBJ1-2; D unresolved. This CDR3 is 13 amino acids long. Trimming removed 4 bases at V and 8 bases at J, with 14 bases between. CDR1 and CDR2 (germline): SGHTA, FQGNSA. CDR3 residues: CASSSNPLAGYTF. As DNA, the CDR3 is TGTGCCAGCAGCTCCAATCCCCTAGCCGGCTACACCTTC.